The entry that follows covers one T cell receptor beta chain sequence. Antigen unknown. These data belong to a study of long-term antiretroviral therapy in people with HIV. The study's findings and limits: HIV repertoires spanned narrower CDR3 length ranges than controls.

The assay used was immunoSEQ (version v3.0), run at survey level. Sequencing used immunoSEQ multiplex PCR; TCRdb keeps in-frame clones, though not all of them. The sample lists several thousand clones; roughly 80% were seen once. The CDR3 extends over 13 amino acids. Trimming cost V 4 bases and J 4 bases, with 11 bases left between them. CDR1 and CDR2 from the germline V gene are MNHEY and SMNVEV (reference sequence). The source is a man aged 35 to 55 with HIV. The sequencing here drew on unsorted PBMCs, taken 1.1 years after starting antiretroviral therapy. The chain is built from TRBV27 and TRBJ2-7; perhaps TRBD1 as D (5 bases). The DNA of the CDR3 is TGTGCCAGCAGTTCCCTAGGGGTGTACGAGCAGTACTTC. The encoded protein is CASSSLGVYEQYF.